Each of the 26 T cell receptor beta chains below was sequenced from the same sample in a study of CD8 T cells in ankylosing spondylitis. TCRdb processed the 5' RACE reads anew with MiXCR; each CDR3 protein has one entry. The data contain hundreds of thousands of distinct CDR3 sequences, 20% to 30% of them singletons. The sequenced sample was blood, either unsorted or a sorted T cell fraction (not recorded which). These receptors were collected from a male donor with ankylosing spondylitis or in good health (not recorded which).

This sequence joins TRBV10-3 and TRBJ2-2, with TRBD1 as a possible D gene (6 bases). Germline lookup yields CDR1 ENHRY and CDR2 SYGVKD. V lost 6 bases and J 3 bases, leaving 8 bases between the germline ends. The CDR3 contains 13 residues. The CDR3 DNA reads TGTGCCATCAGGGACAGAGACACCGGGGAGCTGTTTTTT. Amino acids: CAIRDRDTGELFF.

This clonotype was detected many times. This sequence joins TRBV7-2 and TRBJ2-7; 8 nucleotides agree with TRBD2. Germline loops: CDR1 SGHTA, CDR2 FQGNSA. Unmatched junction bases numbered 7, after V lost 2 bases and J lost 4 bases. This CDR3 comprises 15 residues. CDR3 loop: CASSLSGSGVYEQYF. Written as DNA, the CDR3 is TGTGCCAGCAGCTTAAGCGGTAGCGGGGTTTACGAGCAGTACTTC.

This clonotype was found a few times. The chain recombines TRBV7-9 with TRBJ2-7, with D unclear. Trimming cost V 1 base and J 3 bases, with 13 bases left between them. The CDR3 has 15 amino acids. The germline V gene has CDR1 SEHNR and CDR2 FQNEAQ (reference sequence). This chain's CDR3 is CASSLGGLLIYEQYF. In nucleotides, the CDR3 is TGTGCCAGCAGCTTAGGGGGTCTCCTCATCTACGAGCAGTACTTC.

This clonotype was seen only a few times. J is TRBJ1-1 and V is TRBV20-1; D is undetermined. CDR3 length: 16 residues. The germline CDR1 and CDR2 sequences are DFQATT and SNEGSKA (reference sequence). V was shortened by 1 base and J by 4 bases, with 19 bases between the two germline ends. This CDR3 reads CSARVAGNPLGTEAFF. DNA for the CDR3: TGCAGTGCTAGAGTGGCAGGCAACCCTTTGGGCACTGAAGCTTTCTTT.

This rearrangement joins TRBV12-3 or TRBV12-4 to TRBJ2-1; 11 nucleotides match TRBD2. This CDR3 has 14 amino acids. V trimming: 4 bases; J trimming: 9 bases; junction bases outside the gene matches: 5. The CDR3, as DNA: TGTGCCAGCAGTTATAGCGGGAGGGTTGGTGAGCAGTTCTTC. It encodes CASSYSGRVGEQFF.

CDR3 sequence: CASSLQNIQYF. The CDR3 DNA reads TGCGCCAGCAGCTTGCAAAACATTCAGTACTTC. This sequence joins TRBV5-1 and TRBJ2-4; D unresolved. Germline CDR1 SGHRS, CDR2 YFSETQ. CDR3 size: 11 residues. The ends were cut back, 1 base at V and 5 bases at J, with 1 base in the middle.

This clonotype was detected ten times or more. The chain employs TRBV20-1 and TRBJ1-2; D uncertain. The CDR3 is 15 residues long. In germline, CDR1 is DFQATT, CDR2 SNEGSKA (reference sequence). With 0 bases removed from V and 3 bases from J, the gap between germline ends came to 14 bases. In DNA, the CDR3 is TGCAGTGCTAGAGATATGAGAGCCTTGGACTATGGCTACACCTTC. This encodes CSARDMRALDYGYTF.

This clonotype was seen ten or more times. CDR3 bases: TGCGCCAGCAGCTTGGGGTTAGGACTGACCGGGGAGCTGTTTTTT. Translation: CASSLGLGLTGELFF. V gene TRBV5-1 combines with J gene TRBJ2-2, with a possible D match to TRBD2 (5 bases). CDR1 and CDR2 (germline): SGHRS, YFSETQ. This CDR3 spans 15 amino acids. Trimming left V 0 bases short and J 5 bases short, with 11 bases between.

This clonotype was seen a few times. The V gene is TRBV20-1, the J gene TRBJ2-3; possibly TRBD2 for D (6 bases). The CDR3 contains 14 residues. Per the germline V gene, CDR1 is DFQATT and CDR2 is SNEGSKA (reference sequence). The ends were cut back, 3 bases at V and 1 base at J, with 11 bases in the middle. The chain's CDR3 is CSASPSERTDTQYF. For the CDR3, the DNA is TGCAGTGCTAGTCCTAGCGAGCGCACAGATACGCAGTATTTT.

This chain uses TRBV20-1 with TRBJ1-1; D is unclear. CDR3 size: 12 residues. Germline-derived CDR1 and CDR2 are DFQATT and SNEGSKA (reference sequence). V gave up 5 bases and J gave up 1 base, with 8 bases separating them. This CDR3 reads CSAGTWNTEAFF. The CDR3 DNA follows: TGCAGTGCTGGCACATGGAACACTGAAGCTTTCTTT.

The chain combines TRBV2 with TRBJ2-7; 7 bases fit TRBD1. Looked up from germline, CDR1 is SNHLY and CDR2 is FYNNEI. The CDR3 sequence is 13 residues long. Trimming cost V 5 bases and J 7 bases; bases outside gene matches: 8. CDR3 protein: CASSLDREREQYF. CDR3 bases: TGTGCCAGCAGTCTCGACAGGGAGAGGGAGCAGTACTTC.

This clonotype was seen repeatedly, ten times or more. The chain is built from TRBV10-3 and TRBJ2-1; D is uncertain. The CDR3 is 12 residues long. Germline lookup yields CDR1 ENHRY and CDR2 SYGVKD. Trimming cost V 3 bases and J 6 bases, with 6 bases left between them. In nucleotides, the CDR3 is TGTGCCATCAGTGATGGCCTCAATGAGCAGTTCTTC. It is translated as CAISDGLNEQFF.

About this clonotype itself: A read error may be the cause here, since a much bigger clone is one base away. The chain recombines TRBV20-1 with TRBJ2-7; 7 nucleotides match TRBD2. CDR3 length: 15 residues. Germline lookup yields CDR1 DFQATT and CDR2 SNEGSKA (reference sequence). The CDR3 sequence is CSSRDRVLAGNEQYF. In nucleotides, the CDR3 is TGCAGTTCTAGAGATCGGGTGTTAGCGGGTAACGAGCAGTACTTC.

V gene TRBV5-1 combines with J gene TRBJ1-1, with D perhaps TRBD1 (6 bases). The CDR3 is made up of 16 amino acids. Trimming cost V 3 bases and J 3 bases, with 18 bases left between them. Germline CDR1 reads SGHRS; CDR2 reads YFSETQ. CDR3: CASSSPQTGRDTEAFF. CDR3 DNA: TGCGCCAGCAGCTCGCCTCAGACAGGACGGGACACTGAAGCTTTCTTT.

This clonotype was detected only a few times. One end of the junction is discordant with germline, which a read error may explain. CDR3 in DNA: TGTGCCAGCAGCTCGCTAGCGGGCCTTCTCAATCAGCAGTTCTTC. It specifies CASSSLAGLLNQQFF. The chain has TRBV7-8 and TRBJ2-1; 8 positions match TRBD2. Germline lookup yields CDR1 SGHVS and CDR2 FQNEAQ. The CDR3 runs 15 residues.

This clonotype has a count of ten or more. The chain is built from TRBV7-3 and TRBJ2-1; 7 bases match TRBD2. This CDR3 has 15 amino acids. The ends lost 5 bases at V and 4 bases at J; junction bases unmatched: 8. Germline CDR1 and CDR2: SGHTA and FQGTGA. The CDR3 nucleotides read TGTGCCAGCAGCCCCCGGGGAGGGTTTTACAATGAGCAGTTCTTC. Its translation is CASSPRGGFYNEQFF.

This clonotype was seen repeatedly, ten times or more. The chain couples TRBV6-1 to TRBJ2-1; TRBD1 matches 7 bases. The CDR3 is 15 amino acids. CDR1 MNHNS and CDR2 SASEGT come from the germline V gene. V was clipped by 8 bases and J by 4 bases; unmatched bases: 11. CDR3 amino acids: CASRRPGQKYNEQFF. The CDR3 DNA reads as TGTGCCAGCCGACGGCCGGGACAGAAGTACAATGAGCAGTTCTTC.

This clonotype has a count of ten or more. The gene calls are TRBV9 and TRBJ2-1, with D possibly TRBD2 on 7 matching bases. The CDR3 has 16 residues. Looked up from germline, CDR1 is SGDLS and CDR2 is YYNGEE. The ends were cut back, 4 bases at V and 9 bases at J, with 23 bases in the middle. CDR3 nucleotide sequence: TGTGCCAGCAGCCAACGGGGGCTAGCGGAGGACAGTGAGCAGTTCTTC. Protein sequence: CASSQRGLAEDSEQFF.

This clonotype was observed many times. The chain carries TRBV21-1 and TRBJ2-7. TRBV21-1 is classified as a pseudogene. The CDR3 loop spans 14 amino acids. In DNA form, the CDR3 reads TGTGCCAGCAGCAAAAGTGCCAGCTCCTACGAGCAGTACTTC. Encoded protein: CASSKSASSYEQYF.

There are many counts of this clonotype. J is TRBJ2-7 and V is TRBV29-1; 8 nucleotides match TRBD1. The length of the CDR3 is 13 residues. The V gene's germline CDR1 is SQVTM and CDR2 ANQGSEA. Losses at the gene ends were 4 bases for V and 1 base for J; bases not matched to a gene: 3. The CDR3 DNA follows: TGCAGCGTTGGACAGGGGACGTCCTACGAGCAGTACTTC. Translating gives CSVGQGTSYEQYF.

This clonotype was seen only a few times. The chain recombines TRBV20-1 with TRBJ2-7; D is ambiguous. The CDR3 is 13 residues long. From germline, CDR1 is DFQATT and CDR2 SNEGSKA (reference sequence). V lost 8 bases, J lost 0 bases, and 14 bases lay in between. The CDR3 DNA sequence: TGCAGTCGAAACGGACCCAGCTCCTACGAGCAGTACTTC. Its protein is CSRNGPSSYEQYF.

This clonotype has ten or more counts. This chain connects TRBV4-2 to TRBJ2-1; D could derive from TRBD1 or TRBD2 (5 bases each). In germline, CDR1 is LGHNA, CDR2 YNFKEQ. This CDR3 has 15 residues. V shed 3 bases and J shed 5 bases, with 14 bases lying between them. The CDR3 region is CASSQFGTTDNEQFF. The DNA of the CDR3 is TGTGCCAGCAGCCAGTTTGGGACCACTGACAATGAGCAGTTCTTC.

This chain joins TRBV5-1 and TRBJ2-1; 8 nucleotides align to TRBD1. With V trimmed by 1 base and J by 5 bases, 5 bases remained unmatched. This CDR3 contains 15 residues. Germline CDR1 is SGHRS and CDR2 is YFSETQ. The CDR3 sequence is CASSLSAGGHNEQFF. CDR3 in DNA: TGCGCCAGCAGCTTGAGCGCAGGGGGCCACAATGAGCAGTTCTTC.

This clonotype was picked up many times. V gene TRBV5-1 combines with J gene TRBJ2-7, with D perhaps being TRBD1 or TRBD2 (5 bases each). This CDR3 is built from 14 residues. Trimming cost V 0 bases and J 3 bases, with 10 bases left between them. CDR1 is SGHRS and CDR2 is YFSETQ in the germline V gene. CDR3 loop: CASSLAAGSYEQYF. The CDR3, as DNA: TGCGCCAGCAGCTTGGCCGCAGGGAGCTACGAGCAGTACTTC.

The genes are TRBV7-2 and TRBJ2-2, with 7 bases that match TRBD1. With V trimmed by 1 base and J by 6 bases, 5 bases remained unmatched. Per germline, CDR1 SGHTA and CDR2 FQGNSA. This CDR3 is 15 amino acids long. The CDR3 is CASSLGVRGSGELFF. Written as DNA, the CDR3 is TGTGCCAGCAGCTTAGGCGTCAGGGGGTCCGGGGAGCTGTTTTTT.

In its sample, this clonotype was seen many times. The V gene is TRBV12-3 or TRBV12-4, the J gene TRBJ2-5; the match to TRBD2 covers 9 bases. The trim removed 6 bases at V and 5 bases at J, leaving 10 bases unmatched. The CDR3 loop spans 15 amino acids. The CDR3 region is CASRPSGTSWETQYF. The CDR3 coding sequence is TGTGCCAGCAGACCCTCCGGGACTAGCTGGGAGACCCAGTACTTC.